This TCR beta chain comes out of a study of STAT5B mutations in CD4+ large granular lymphocyte leukemia. Study-wide results and limits: Main leukemic clonotypes were patient-specific, but around 25% appeared at low frequency elsewhere. TRBV06-family usage was enriched in top patient clones (8/27) versus controls (2/35).

Generated by immunoSEQ multiplex PCR, the TCRdb table keeps only in-frame clones and is missing some. The sample holds some 21,000 clones; 79% are singletons and the top ten take about 0.41%. A few counts support this clone. Its antigen is unidentified. The CDR3 totals 14 residues. Trimming took 1 base from V and 3 from J, leaving 10 bases between them. CDR1 is WNHNN, CDR2 SYGVQD, per germline (reference sequence). Healthy controls were blood donor buffy coats. Sequencing input: CD4+ T cells from blood buffy coats. This chain links TRBV10-1 with TRBJ2-7, with D unclear. The origin of this receptor is a human donor in good health. DNA for the CDR3: TGCGCCAGCAGTGAGTTTCTATCCGGCTACGAGCAGTACTTC. It encodes CASSEFLSGYEQYF.